Listed below are T cell receptor beta chains from one sample, sequenced in a study of blood T cell repertoires in COVID-19. Measured with immunoSEQ multiplex PCR; TCRdb has only the in-frame clones, and not every one. The sample has around 300,000 clones, 88% seen once. The source material was peripheral blood. The receptors here all came from a woman between 45 and 60 years old with active or convalescent COVID-19. The CDR3 runs from the conserved cysteine through the conserved F or W. D genes are given only for firm matches. Rows may omit the clone size; those that give it use once, few, many or a size class.

cdr3_nt	cdr3_aa	v_call	clone_size	d_call	j_call
TGTGCCAGCAGCTTTTTGCTAGCGGGAGGTCGCGAGCAGTACTTC	CASSFLLAGGREQYF	TRBV7-2	-	TRBD2	TRBJ2-7
TGTGCCAGCAGCATTACAGGGACGAGCTCCTATAATTCACCCCTCCACTTT	CASSITGTSSYNSPLHF	TRBV13	-	-	TRBJ1-6
TGTGCCAGCAGCCAAGGACTAGCCTACGAGCAGTACTTC	CASSQGLAYEQYF	TRBV4-2	-	-	TRBJ2-7
TGTGCCAGCAGTTTAAAACTTGGCCTAGCGGGAGGTCTTTCCTACAATGAGCAGTTCTTC	CASSLKLGLAGGLSYNEQFF	TRBV27	-	TRBD2	TRBJ2-1
TGTGCCAGCCGGGGACTCATCAACAATGAGCAGTTCTTC	CASRGLINNEQFF	TRBV19	-	-	TRBJ2-1
TGTGCCAGCAGCTCTCGGACTAGCGGGCTGTACAATGAGCAGTTCTTC	CASSSRTSGLYNEQFF	TRBV7-9	-	TRBD2	TRBJ2-1
TGCAGCGTTGAGCTAGCGGGAGTACGGGAGACCCAGTACTTC	CSVELAGVRETQYF	TRBV29-1	-	TRBD2	TRBJ2-5
TGCGCCAGCAGCAGGGACAGGACCGCTTCCTACGAGCAGTACTTC	CASSRDRTASYEQYF	TRBV5-1	-	TRBD1	TRBJ2-7
TGTGCCAGCAGCGCCTACCAATCCCGTTTTGGTGAGCAGTTCTTC	CASSAYQSRFGEQFF	TRBV9	-	-	TRBJ2-1
TGTGCCAGCAGCGCCCGGGACACCACCGGGGAGCTGTTTTTT	CASSARDTTGELFF	TRBV9	-	-	TRBJ2-2
TGCAGCGTTGAAGATTCCGTGAACTATGGCTACACCTTC	CSVEDSVNYGYTF	TRBV29-1	-	-	TRBJ1-2
TGTGCCAGCAGCTCCGCCCGGGATCAGCCCCAGCATTTT	CASSSARDQPQHF	TRBV7-2	-	-	TRBJ1-5
TGTGCCAGCAGCTCAGGCGCCTCGGCCCACGAGCAGTACTTC	CASSSGASAHEQYF	TRBV11-2	-	-	TRBJ2-7
TGTGCCAGCAGCTTAGTCGCAGGGAACACTGAAGCTTTCTTT	CASSLVAGNTEAFF	TRBV7-8	once	-	TRBJ1-1
TGTGCCAGCTACACTCGGGCGGGGAACACTGAAGCTTTCTTT	CASYTRAGNTEAFF	TRBV9	-	-	TRBJ1-1
TGTGCCAGCCGAAGACAGGGGGCCTCCTGGGAGCAGTACTTC	CASRRQGASWEQYF	TRBV9	-	TRBD1	TRBJ2-7
TGTGCCAGCAGCTCCAACCCTAGCGGGAGCAATGAGCAGTTCTTC	CASSSNPSGSNEQFF	TRBV7-3	once	TRBD2	TRBJ2-1
TGTGCCAGCAGCTTGGTTCAGGGTGGTGAAAAACTGTTTTTT	CASSLVQGGEKLFF	TRBV5-6	-	-	TRBJ1-4